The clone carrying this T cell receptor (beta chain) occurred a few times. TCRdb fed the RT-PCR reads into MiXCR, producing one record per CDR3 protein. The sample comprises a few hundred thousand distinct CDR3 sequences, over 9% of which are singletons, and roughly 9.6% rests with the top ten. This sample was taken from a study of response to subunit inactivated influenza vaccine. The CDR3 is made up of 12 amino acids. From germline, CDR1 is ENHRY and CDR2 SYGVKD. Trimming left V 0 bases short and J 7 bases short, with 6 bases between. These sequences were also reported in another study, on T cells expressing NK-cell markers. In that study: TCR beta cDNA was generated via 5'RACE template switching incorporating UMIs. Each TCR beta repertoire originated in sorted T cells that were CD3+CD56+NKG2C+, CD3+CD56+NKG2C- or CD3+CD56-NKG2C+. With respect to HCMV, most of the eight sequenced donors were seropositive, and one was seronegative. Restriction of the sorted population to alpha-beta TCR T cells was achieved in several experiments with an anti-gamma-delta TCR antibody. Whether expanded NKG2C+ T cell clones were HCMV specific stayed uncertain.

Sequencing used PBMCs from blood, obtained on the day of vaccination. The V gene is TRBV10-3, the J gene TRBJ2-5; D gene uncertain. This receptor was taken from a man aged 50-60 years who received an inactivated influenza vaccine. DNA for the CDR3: TGTGCCATCAGTGAGTCCATGGCGACCCAGTACTTC. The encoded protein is CAISESMATQYF.